Sequencing of this T cell receptor beta chain was carried out in a study of cytomegalovirus exposure and HLA in healthy donors. Germline values: CDR1 SEHNR, CDR2 FQNEAQ (reference sequence). The CDR3 extends over 16 amino acids. V dropped 5 bases and J dropped 8; count of bases not matched to a gene: 15. The study ran its PCR with 60 Vbeta and 13 Jbeta primers. TCRdb's copy holds only in-frame clones and misses some; the assay was immunoSEQ multiplex PCR. The repertoire has under 150,000 clones, about 80% of them found once; the top ten carry about 1.8%. Sequenced input: PBMCs. This TCR was sampled from a woman between 45 and 65 years old in good health and CMV-seronegative. The V call is TRBV7-9, the J call TRBJ2-1; 7 positions match TRBD1. CDR3 sequence reads: CASSPQGSRGRYEQFF. The DNA for the CDR3 is TGTGCCAGCAGCCCACAGGGGAGCCGGGGAAGGTATGAGCAGTTCTTC.